The clone carrying this T cell receptor beta chain was counted ten times or more. What it binds is unknown. The CDR3 runs to 15 residues. V dropped 1 base and J dropped 6 bases, with 13 bases sitting between them. Looked up from germline, CDR1 is SEHNR and CDR2 is FQNEAQ (reference sequence). The data derive from a study of spatial heterogeneity in lung cancer. Findings and caveats of the study: It was found that expanded intratumoral alpha and beta TCR counts tracked tumor mutation counts.

From the 5' RACE reads, TCRdb called clonotypes with MiXCR, one entry per CDR3 protein. The repertoire holds 2,700 or so distinct CDR3 sequences, with 5.5% to 6% as singletons. Time point: sample taken at primary tumor resection. There were 70 to 80 donors, all of them untreated patients with early-stage non-small cell lung cancer. Source: lung tumor tissue, taken at surgery. The receptor's source is a male donor with early-stage non-small cell lung cancer. The V call is TRBV7-9, the J call TRBJ2-1; a weak D match, TRBD2 (7 bases). The CDR3 bases are TGTGCCAGCAGCTTAGGACGGGGGGCGCCCAATGAGCAGTTCTTC. Residues: CASSLGRGAPNEQFF.